Below are 27 T cell receptor beta chains sequenced from a single sample in a study of OX40 agonist ivuxolimab in advanced cancers. This table comes from immunoSEQ multiplex PCR, and its TCRdb copy is limited to in-frame clones, with some not included. The sample contains roughly 49,000 clones, almost 90% of which appear only once. The material was CD4+ or CD8+ T cells sorted from blood, obtained in a trial of the OX40 agonist ivuxolimab. The receptor set was obtained from an adult with an advanced solid tumor such as melanoma, head and neck, liver or kidney cancer.

This chain connects TRBV7-8 to TRBJ2-7; 8 nucleotides agree with TRBD1. The V segment lost 3 bases and the J segment 4 bases; nucleotides outside the gene matches: 17. The CDR3 length is 18 residues. CDR1 and CDR2 (germline): SGHVS, FQNEAQ. In DNA form, the CDR3 reads TGTGCCAGCAGCTTCGGAAGGTTGGGTCAGGGGGCCTCTTACGAGCAGTACTTC. It yields the protein CASSFGRLGQGASYEQYF.

This chain links TRBV9 with TRBJ2-1; D gene unclear. The CDR3 spans 12 residues. Germline V gene sequence: CDR1 SGDLS, CDR2 YYNGEE. Trimming removed 8 bases at V and 4 bases at J, with 10 bases between. The CDR3 loop is CASRRDYNEQFF. For the CDR3, the DNA is TGTGCCAGTAGGAGAGATTACAATGAGCAGTTCTTC.

This clone was counted a single time. The CDR3 protein is CSVEPVGGLGKNIQYF. In DNA form, the CDR3 reads TGCAGCGTTGAACCGGTGGGGGGGCTTGGCAAAAACATTCAGTACTTC. The chain recombines TRBV29-1 with TRBJ2-4; a weak D match, TRBD2 (7 bases). This CDR3 is 16 amino acids long. Germline CDR1 is SQVTM and CDR2 is ANQGSEA. The V and J ends lost 2 bases and 3 bases respectively, with 17 bases between them.

V gene TRBV2 combines with J gene TRBJ2-2; D ambiguous. The CDR3 spans 12 residues. Germline CDR1 is SNHLY and CDR2 is FYNNEI. The CDR3 loop is CGSTENTGELFF. DNA of the CDR3: TGTGGCAGTACGGAGAACACCGGGGAGCTGTTTTTT.

The chain recombines TRBV7-3 with TRBJ2-1, with D possibly TRBD2 on 5 matching bases. V shed 0 bases and J shed 8 bases, with 8 bases lying between them. Germline V lookup: CDR1 SGHTA, CDR2 FQGTGA. The CDR3 totals 13 residues. The CDR3 nucleotides read TGTGCCAGCAGCTTAACTGTGCGGGATGAGCAGTTCTTC. It yields the protein CASSLTVRDEQFF.

The chain joins TRBV28 to TRBJ2-7; D unclear. CDR1 and CDR2 from the germline V gene are MDHEN and SYDVKM. V shed 7 bases and J shed 0 bases, with 13 bases lying between them. The CDR3 covers 14 residues. The CDR3 region is CASTRPGSSYEQYF. The DNA for the CDR3 is TGTGCCAGCACCCGCCCCGGAAGCTCCTACGAGCAGTACTTC.

About this clone: The sample holds other DNA sequences that translate to the same CDR3. This rearrangement joins TRBV2 to TRBJ2-7; no definite D call. The CDR3 is 11 amino acids. The V and J ends lost 8 bases and 0 bases respectively, with 5 bases between them. From germline, CDR1 is SNHLY and CDR2 FYNNEI. CDR3 in amino acids: CASRVSYEQYF. The CDR3 nucleotides read TGTGCCAGCCGGGTCTCCTACGAGCAGTACTTC.

This chain joins TRBV10-1 and TRBJ2-5; tentative D call: TRBD2 (6 bases). This CDR3 is built from 14 residues. With 4 bases removed from V and 2 bases from J, the gap between germline ends came to 11 bases. Germline V gene sequence: CDR1 WNHNN, CDR2 SYGVQD (reference sequence). CDR3 in DNA: TGCGCCAGCAGTGTCGGGGGTCCTCAAGAGACCCAGTACTTC. Protein sequence: CASSVGGPQETQYF.

The genes are TRBV28 and TRBJ1-1; D is undetermined. The germline CDR1 and CDR2 sequences are MDHEN and SYDVKM. Trimming cost V 3 bases and J 0 bases, with 11 bases left between them. CDR3 length: 15 residues. Written as DNA, the CDR3 is TGTGCCAGCAGTTTGGTGGATCCCGTGAACACTGAAGCTTTCTTT. Residues: CASSLVDPVNTEAFF.

The chain employs TRBV30 and TRBJ2-1; D gene unclear. Trimming left V 1 base short and J 3 bases short, with 10 bases between. Germline values: CDR1 GTSNPN, CDR2 SVGIG (reference sequence). The CDR3 is made up of 14 amino acids. CDR3 DNA sequence: TGTGCCTGGAGTGCCACTGGTCTCTACAATGAGCAGTTCTTC. Translating it yields CAWSATGLYNEQFF.

This sequence joins TRBV30 and TRBJ2-3; either TRBD1 or TRBD2 may fit D (6 bases each). The CDR3 sequence is 13 residues long. CDR1 and CDR2 (germline): GTSNPN, SVGIG (reference sequence). V lost 2 bases, J lost 5 bases, and 11 bases lay in between. CDR3 in amino acids: CAWSSRGRDTQYF. CDR3 DNA: TGTGCCTGGAGTTCACGGGGGCGAGATACGCAGTATTTT.

The J gene is TRBJ2-1, the V gene TRBV5-1; 11 bases match TRBD1. CDR3 size: 14 residues. Germline V gives CDR1 SGHRS, CDR2 YFSETQ. V was pared by 2 bases and J by 7 bases, with 2 bases of the junction left unmatched. CDR3 residues: CASSFRDRGNEQFF. As DNA, the CDR3 is TGCGCCAGCAGCTTCCGGGACAGGGGGAATGAGCAGTTCTTC.

CDR3 residues: CASSPGLNTGELFF. CDR3 in DNA: TGTGCCAGCAGTCCAGGGCTAAACACCGGGGAGCTGTTTTTT. The V and J genes are TRBV27 and TRBJ2-2, with D perhaps TRBD1 (5 bases). CDR1 MNHEY and CDR2 SMNVEV come from the germline V gene (reference sequence). Trimming removed 5 bases from V and 2 bases from J, with 9 bases in between. This CDR3 spans 14 amino acids.

V gene TRBV6-1 combines with J gene TRBJ2-5, with TRBD1 identical over 8 bases. V shed 7 bases and J 4 bases; nucleotides not matched to a gene: 11. The CDR3 has 15 amino acids. Germline values: CDR1 MNHNS, CDR2 SASEGT. This CDR3 is CASIIGQGLGETQYF. The CDR3 DNA sequence: TGTGCCAGCATCATTGGACAGGGATTAGGAGAGACCCAGTACTTC.

The J gene is TRBJ2-2, the V gene TRBV6-1, with 12 bases fitting TRBD2. Germline CDR1 reads MNHNS; CDR2 reads SASEGT. After removal of 7 bases from V and 7 bases from J, the junction contained 4 bases not matched to a gene. The CDR3 is 14 amino acids. CDR3 protein: CASKGLAGHGELFF. In nucleotides, the CDR3 is TGTGCCAGCAAGGGACTAGCGGGCCACGGGGAGCTGTTTTTT.

The chain employs TRBV27 and TRBJ1-2, with 9 bases identical to TRBD1. The CDR3 contains 17 residues. Germline-derived CDR1 and CDR2 are MNHEY and SMNVEV (reference sequence). After removal of 6 bases from V and 4 bases from J, the junction contained 15 bases not matched to a gene. The CDR3, as DNA: TGTGCCAGCAGGCACCCGGGACAGGGCCTTGCTAGCTATGGCTACACCTTC. Its translation is CASRHPGQGLASYGYTF.

This clone was picked up one time. V is TRBV27 and J is TRBJ1-2, with D possibly matching TRBD1 (6 bases). Germline V gene data show CDR1 as MNHEY and CDR2 as SMNVEV (reference sequence). The CDR3 has 13 residues. The V end was cut by 6 bases, the J end by 6 bases, with 14 bases between. The CDR3 coding sequence is TGTGCCAGCAGCCCTAGGGGGAACGATGGCTACACCTTC. It translates to CASSPRGNDGYTF.

The chain joins TRBV19 to TRBJ2-1; D possibly corresponds to TRBD1 (6 bases). The V end lost 1 base, the J end lost 8 bases, and 12 bases lay between the germline ends. The length of the CDR3 is 14 residues. Germline CDR1 reads LNHDA; CDR2 reads SQIVND (reference sequence). The CDR3 spells CASSIAGHLDEQFF. In DNA, the CDR3 is TGTGCCAGTAGTATAGCGGGACATCTGGATGAGCAGTTCTTC.

V and J are TRBV5-6 and TRBJ2-7; perhaps TRBD2 as D (6 bases). The CDR3 loop spans 16 amino acids. V was shortened by 3 bases and J by 5 bases, with 21 bases between the two germline ends. Germline lookup yields CDR1 SGHDT and CDR2 YYEEEE. CDR3 protein: CASSWGEGLGEDEQYF. The CDR3 coding sequence is TGTGCCAGCAGCTGGGGAGAGGGGCTTGGGGAGGACGAGCAGTACTTC.

The chain combines TRBV5-8 with TRBJ1-2; TRBD1 matches 10 bases. Germline CDR1 reads SGHTS; CDR2 reads YDEGEE. This CDR3 is built from 15 residues. Germline trimming cut 4 bases from V and 5 bases from J; bases unmatched to any gene: 8. This chain's CDR3 is CASSRAGTGEYGYTF. The CDR3 DNA reads as TGTGCCAGCAGCCGCGCCGGGACAGGGGAATATGGCTACACCTTC. Using reference TRBV5-8 and TRBJ1-2 for the parts outside the CDR3, the full variable domain is EAGVTQSPTHLIKTRGQQATLRCSPISGHTSVYWYQQALGLGLQFLLWYDEGEERNRGNFPPRFSGRQFPNYSSELNVNALELEDSALYLCASSRAGTGEYGYTFGSGTRLTVV.

This chain joins TRBV6-5 and TRBJ2-7; 8 nucleotides agree with TRBD2. Trimming took 6 bases from V and 3 from J; bases not matched to a gene: 7. The CDR3 loop spans 14 amino acids. Germline CDR1 MNHEY, CDR2 SVGAGI. The CDR3: CASRNPGTSYEQYF. DNA for the CDR3: TGTGCCAGCAGGAATCCCGGGACTAGCTACGAGCAGTACTTC.

The J gene is TRBJ2-7, the V gene TRBV11-2, with TRBD1 as a possible D gene (5 bases). The CDR3 consists of 14 residues. Trimming stripped 1 base from V and 3 bases from J, with 10 bases between. Germline CDR1 reads SGHAT; CDR2 reads FQNNGV. CDR3: CASSLVDRNYEQYF. In nucleotides, the CDR3 is TGTGCCAGCAGCTTAGTTGACAGAAACTACGAGCAGTACTTC.

This clone was found once. This chain uses TRBV27 with TRBJ2-1; 13 nucleotides line up with TRBD2. CDR1 is MNHEY, CDR2 SMNVEV, per germline (reference sequence). The CDR3 runs 17 residues. V was pared by 3 bases and J by 3 bases, with 5 bases of the junction left unmatched. Here the CDR3 reads CASSFTSGRARYNEQFF. The CDR3 DNA is TGTGCCAGCAGTTTTACTAGCGGGAGGGCCCGCTACAATGAGCAGTTCTTC.

Concerning this clone itself: The junction does not match germline at one end; this may be a read error. J is TRBJ2-5 and V is TRBV5-6; 8 bases agree with TRBD1. Germline CDR1 reads SGHDT; CDR2 reads YYEEEE. The CDR3 runs 13 residues. CDR3 protein: CAGSTGGQETQYF. In nucleotides, the CDR3 is TGTGCCGGCAGCACAGGGGGGCAAGAGACCCAGTACTTC.

Remarks on this clone: Its ends do not fully match the called genes, so a read error is possible. The chain uses TRBV7-7 and TRBJ2-1; the D gene is possibly TRBD2 (6 bases). This CDR3 has 14 residues. Germline assignment: CDR1 SSHAT and CDR2 FNYEAQ (reference sequence). CDR3 sequence: CASSLRRDSSPQFF. The CDR3 region has the DNA TGTGCTAGCAGCTTAAGAAGGGACTCCTCCCCGCAGTTCTTC.

This clone has a handful of counts. V usage is TRBV5-1 and J usage is TRBJ1-2; tentative D call: TRBD1 (5 bases). This CDR3 has 13 residues. Germline values: CDR1 SGHRS, CDR2 YFSETQ. V lost 2 bases and J lost 4, with 9 bases in between. The CDR3 DNA is TGCGCCAGCAGCTTTGGCGGGGCCTATGGCTACACCTTC. Its protein is CASSFGGAYGYTF.

The gene calls are TRBV9 and TRBJ2-3; the D gene could be TRBD1 or TRBD2 (5 bases each). Germline V gene lookup returns CDR1 SGDLS and CDR2 YYNGEE. The germline V and J ends were trimmed by 4 bases and 0 bases, with 12 bases remaining between them. The CDR3 spans 15 residues. DNA for the CDR3: TGTGCCAGCAGCAAACGGGACCGTAGCACAGATACGCAGTATTTT. Its protein is CASSKRDRSTDTQYF.